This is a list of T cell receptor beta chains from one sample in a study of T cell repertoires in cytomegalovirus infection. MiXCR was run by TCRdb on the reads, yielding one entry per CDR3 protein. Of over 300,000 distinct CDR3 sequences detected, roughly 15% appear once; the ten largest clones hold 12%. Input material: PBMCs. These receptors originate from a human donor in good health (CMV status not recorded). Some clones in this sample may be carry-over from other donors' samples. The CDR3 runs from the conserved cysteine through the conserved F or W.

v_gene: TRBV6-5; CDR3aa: CASSYSKTRASTDTQYF
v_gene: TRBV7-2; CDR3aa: CASSSGQGTQYF
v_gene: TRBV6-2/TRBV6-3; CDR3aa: CASTLVLGDPNSPLHF
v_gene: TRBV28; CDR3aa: CASSQWDRAGEQYF
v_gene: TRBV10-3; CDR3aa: CAISVATDTQYF
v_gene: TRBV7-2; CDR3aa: CASSPGTVGNTIYF
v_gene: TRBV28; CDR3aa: CASSLLIQGEAFF
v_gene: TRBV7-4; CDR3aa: CASSRQQNLGRGRTDTQYF
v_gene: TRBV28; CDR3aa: CASSFGTGGPSGTDYGYTF
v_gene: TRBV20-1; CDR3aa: CSIRGLAGYEQFF
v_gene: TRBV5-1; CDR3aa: CASSLGDGPYGYTF
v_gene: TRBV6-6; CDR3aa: CAIATGYVDEQYF
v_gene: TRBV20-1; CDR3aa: CSARDLSGPPGELFF
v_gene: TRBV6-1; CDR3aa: CASSDGQSLSTEAFF
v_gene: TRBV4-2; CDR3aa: CASSQDNSGTNYGYTF
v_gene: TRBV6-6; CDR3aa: CASSTQGDEQFF
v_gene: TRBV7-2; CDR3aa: CASSRMGQFDEQYF
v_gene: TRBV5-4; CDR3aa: CASSLRQISGANVLTF
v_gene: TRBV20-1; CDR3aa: CSATQTPYGYTF
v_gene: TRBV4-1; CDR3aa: CASSQEGVLSIGEQFF
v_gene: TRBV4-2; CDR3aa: CASSTRGGSTDTQYF
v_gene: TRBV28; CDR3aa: CASSLSGTSGGHEQFF
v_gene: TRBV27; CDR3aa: CASSLHRLSGSPDTQYF
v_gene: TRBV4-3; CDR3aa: CASSQDGSGGPRTDTQYF
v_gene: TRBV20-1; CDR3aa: CSAQPSGQPQHF
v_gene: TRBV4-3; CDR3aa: CASSQEEAGGEKLFF
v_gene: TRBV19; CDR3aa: CASSPPRYSNQPQHF
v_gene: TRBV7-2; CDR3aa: CASSLDSPDTQYF
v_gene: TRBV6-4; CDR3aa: CASSPGGEPTDTQYF
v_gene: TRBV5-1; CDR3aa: CASSSGETETQYF
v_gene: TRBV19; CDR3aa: CASTRYYDRVAYNEQFF
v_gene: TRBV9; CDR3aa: CASSVVSGGSNIQYF
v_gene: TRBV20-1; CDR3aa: CRENSGAADTQYF
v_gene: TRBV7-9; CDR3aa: CASSFNDFLNTGELFF
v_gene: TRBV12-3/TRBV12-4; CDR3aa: CASSLFSGADTGELFF
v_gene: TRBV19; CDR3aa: CAVEGGAGVLFF
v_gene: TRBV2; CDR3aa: CASSPGLRDTDTQYF
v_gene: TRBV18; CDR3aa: CASSPVHNNEQFF